Each of the 24 T cell receptor beta chains below was sequenced from the same sample in a study of T cell repertoires in cytomegalovirus infection. TCRdb reprocessed the reads with MiXCR, giving one entry per CDR3 protein. The data hold hundreds of thousands of distinct CDR3 sequences, with under 40% observed a single time. For these receptors, no antigen is known. The sample consisted of cultured CD8+ T cells from PBMCs, taken from culture after CMV antigen stimulation. The receptors derive from a human donor in good health (CMV status not recorded). Some clones in this sample may be carry-over from other donors' samples.

The chain carries TRBV7-9 and TRBJ1-4; 9 bases line up with TRBD1. Germline V CDR1 and CDR2: SEHNR, FQNEAQ (reference sequence). J gave up 4 bases and V 5 bases, and 11 bases lay outside the gene matches. This CDR3 is built from 17 residues. The CDR3 nucleotides read TGTGCCAGCAGCCGAACAGGGGGCGGATTCTTTAATGAAAAACTGTTTTTT. Its protein product is CASSRTGGGFFNEKLFF.

This clonotype was counted ten times or more. V is TRBV12-3 or TRBV12-4 and J is TRBJ2-1; tentative D call: TRBD1 (5 bases). The V end was cut by 5 bases, the J end by 4 bases, with 6 bases between. The CDR3 has 12 amino acids. The DNA of the CDR3 is TGTGCCAGCAGTGCAGGGTACAATGAGCAGTTCTTC. As protein: CASSAGYNEQFF.

This clonotype was seen more than once but under ten times. This chain joins TRBV6-5 and TRBJ2-7; 7 positions agree with TRBD1. The trim removed 6 bases at V and 3 bases at J, leaving 11 bases unmatched. Germline CDR1 MNHEY, CDR2 SVGAGI. CDR3 length: 15 amino acids. The CDR3 loop is CASSLFPGQLYEQYF. CDR3 sequence (DNA): TGTGCCAGCAGCCTTTTTCCGGGACAGCTCTACGAGCAGTACTTC.

Worth noting for this clonotype: The junction differs from germline at one of its ends, possibly a read error. This chain joins TRBV27 and TRBJ2-3; 7 nucleotides align to TRBD2. Germline-derived CDR1 and CDR2 are MNHEY and SMNVEV (reference sequence). This CDR3 region has 13 residues. The CDR3, as DNA: TGTGCCAGCAGTTCCGGGACTACAGATACGCGGTATTTT. Translation: CASSSGTTDTRYF.

This clonotype was seen repeatedly, ten times or more. The V gene is TRBV19, the J gene TRBJ2-1; 7 bases line up with TRBD2. The CDR3 extends over 16 amino acids. Germline V gene sequence: CDR1 LNHDA, CDR2 SQIVND (reference sequence). V trimming: 6 bases; J trimming: 2 bases; junction bases outside the gene matches: 10. For the CDR3, the DNA is TGTGCCAGTAGCCTCCGCCTAGCGGACCCCTACAATGAGCAGTTCTTC. This sequence encodes CASSLRLADPYNEQFF.

For this clonotype: The germline gene is not matched at one end of the junction; a read error may be the cause. The V call is TRBV4-1, the J call TRBJ2-1, with TRBD2 as a possible D gene (6 bases). The V gene's germline CDR1 is MGHRA and CDR2 YSYEKL. The length of the CDR3 is 14 residues. The CDR3 DNA follows: TGCGCCAGCAACCAAGGTCGCGGGGCCTCTGAGCAGTTCTTC. It specifies CASNQGRGASEQFF.

The chain links TRBV13 to TRBJ2-1, with D unclear. The CDR3 totals 13 residues. The ends were cut back, 5 bases at V and 8 bases at J, with 13 bases in the middle. Per germline, CDR1 PRHDT and CDR2 FYEKMQ (reference sequence). The CDR3 region is CASSIDPYDEQFF. Here the CDR3 DNA reads TGTGCCAGCAGCATTGACCCTTACGATGAGCAGTTCTTC.

This clonotype was seen more than once but under ten times. The chain joins TRBV2 to TRBJ1-1; D is unresolved. V was clipped by 2 bases and J by 3 bases, with 4 bases between them. This CDR3 has 12 amino acids. CDR1 is SNHLY, CDR2 FYNNEI, per germline. CDR3 loop: CASSELYTEAFF. CDR3 DNA: TGTGCCAGCAGTGAATTGTACACTGAAGCTTTCTTT.

This clonotype was picked up a small number of times. The chain combines TRBV5-6 with TRBJ2-5; TRBD1 aligns across 8 bases. V was pared by 3 bases and J by 9 bases, with 13 bases of the junction left unmatched. Germline V gives CDR1 SGHDT, CDR2 YYEEEE. The CDR3 contains 15 residues. CDR3 in amino acids: CASSSIGQGPTAQYF. Here the CDR3 DNA reads TGTGCCAGCAGCTCCATCGGACAGGGCCCAACCGCCCAGTACTTC.

This clonotype was seen only a few times. The CDR3 spells CASSMSSSSYNEQFF. The CDR3 bases are TGTGCCAGTAGTATGAGCTCAAGCTCCTACAATGAGCAGTTCTTC. The chain joins TRBV19 to TRBJ2-1; D is unresolved. This CDR3 region has 15 residues. V dropped 3 bases and J dropped 0 bases, with 9 bases sitting between them. Germline-derived CDR1 and CDR2 are LNHDA and SQIVND (reference sequence).

This clonotype was recorded many times. The chain is built from TRBV9 and TRBJ2-1, with TRBD2 matching 9 bases. Germline V gene data show CDR1 as SGDLS and CDR2 as YYNGEE. The ends lost 0 bases at V and 4 bases at J; junction bases unmatched: 5. The CDR3 runs to 16 residues. The CDR3 sequence is CASSVASGDGYNEQFF. The CDR3 DNA sequence: TGTGCCAGCAGCGTAGCTAGCGGGGACGGATACAATGAGCAGTTCTTC.

This clonotype has just a few counts. V usage is TRBV27 and J usage is TRBJ2-1; 7 nucleotides align to TRBD1. Trimming at V came to 7 bases and at J to 0 bases, leaving 6 bases not matched to a gene. Per the germline V gene, CDR1 is MNHEY and CDR2 is SMNVEV (reference sequence). The CDR3 length is 15 residues. The DNA for the CDR3 is TGTGCCAGCACTCAACAGGGGTCCTCCTACAATGAGCAGTTCTTC. Its translation is CASTQQGSSYNEQFF.

The sample holds a few counts of this clonotype. The chain links TRBV2 to TRBJ2-1; 7 nucleotides match TRBD1. With 10 bases clipped from V and 8 bases from J, the junction kept 20 bases outside the gene matches. Per germline, CDR1 SNHLY and CDR2 FYNNEI. There are 16 residues in the CDR3. The CDR3 is CATNRLDREYEDEQFF. CDR3 coding DNA: TGTGCCACCAATCGCTTAGACAGGGAATACGAGGATGAGCAGTTCTTC.

This sequence joins TRBV11-3 and TRBJ2-5, with a weak D call TRBD2 (5 bases). The length of the CDR3 is 15 residues. Trimming stripped 2 bases from V and 3 bases from J, with 13 bases between. Germline V gives CDR1 SGHNT, CDR2 YENEEA. CDR3 DNA: TGTGCCAGCAGCTTACTAGCAGATGCTAAAGAGACCCAGTACTTC. Its protein product is CASSLLADAKETQYF.

The chain recombines TRBV6-2 or TRBV6-3 with TRBJ2-7; D is possibly TRBD1 (5 bases). Germline assignment: CDR1 MNHEY and CDR2 SVGEGT. Trimming took 2 bases from V and 2 from J, leaving 10 bases between them. CDR3 length: 14 residues. In DNA, the CDR3 is TGTGCCAGCAGTTACGCTGCAGGGACCTACGAGCAGTACGTC. This translates into CASSYAAGTYEQYV.

V usage is TRBV5-6 and J usage is TRBJ2-7; D remains unclear. V dropped 3 bases and J dropped 6 bases, with 10 bases sitting between them. CDR3 length: 12 amino acids. The germline V gene encodes CDR1 SGHDT and CDR2 YYEEEE. The CDR3 reads CASSYQHGEQYF. CDR3 sequence (DNA): TGTGCCAGCAGCTACCAACACGGCGAGCAGTACTTC.

This chain links TRBV19 with TRBJ1-5; weak D call: TRBD1 (5 bases). With 2 bases removed from V and 4 bases from J, the gap between germline ends came to 9 bases. Germline assignment: CDR1 LNHDA and CDR2 SQIVND (reference sequence). This CDR3 has 14 amino acids. CDR3 nucleotide sequence: TGTGCCAGTAGTATACGGGGGACTAATCAGCCCCAGCATTTT. It translates to CASSIRGTNQPQHF.

The V call is TRBV4-3, the J call TRBJ2-2; D is unresolved. The germline V gene encodes CDR1 LGHNA and CDR2 YSLEER. V gave up 0 bases and J gave up 7 bases, with 9 bases separating them. This CDR3 region has 14 residues. The CDR3 coding sequence is TGCGCCAGCAGCCAAGATATGGACGACGGGGAGCTGTTTTTT. Residues: CASSQDMDDGELFF.

This chain connects TRBV7-6 to TRBJ2-2; TRBD2 might be the D (7 bases). Per germline, CDR1 SGHVS and CDR2 FNYEAQ. V was clipped by 6 bases and J by 0 bases, with 23 bases between them. CDR3 size: 19 residues. The CDR3 spells CASSARRLRGTSNTGELFF. The CDR3 nucleotides read TGTGCCAGCAGTGCAAGGCGTTTGCGGGGGACATCGAACACCGGGGAGCTGTTTTTT.

The chain is built from TRBV5-5 and TRBJ2-1; 9 bases match TRBD1. CDR3 length: 15 amino acids. CDR1 SGHKS and CDR2 YYEKEE come from the germline V gene (reference sequence). V was pared by 0 bases and J by 8 bases, with 6 bases of the junction left unmatched. As DNA, the CDR3 is TGTGCCAGCAGCTTGGATACAGGGGGCTTGGATGAGCAGTTCTTC. It is translated as CASSLDTGGLDEQFF.

About this clonotype: One end of the junction varies from germline; a read error may be responsible. The chain links TRBV14 to TRBJ2-1; 7 bases map to TRBD1. Germline V CDR1 and CDR2: SGHDN, FVKESK. The CDR3 runs 15 residues. CDR3 region: CANSLYRGPYNEQFF. CDR3 coding DNA: TGTGCCAACAGCCTCTACAGGGGCCCGTACAATGAGCAGTTCTTC.

This clonotype appeared once. The V call is TRBV10-3, the J call TRBJ2-2; D is possibly TRBD2 (6 bases). This CDR3 has 14 residues. V gave up 9 bases and J gave up 8 bases, with 19 bases separating them. CDR1 is ENHRY, CDR2 SYGVKD, per germline. The CDR3 sequence: CAIPLEGLGGELFF. The DNA of the CDR3 is TGTGCCATTCCCTTGGAGGGGCTAGGTGGGGAGCTGTTTTTT.

This clonotype was found a few times. The rearrangement joins TRBV4-1 to TRBJ2-3; no reliable D call. V lost 3 bases and J 5 bases, leaving 12 bases between the germline ends. Germline V lookup: CDR1 MGHRA, CDR2 YSYEKL. CDR3 size: 14 residues. Here the CDR3 DNA reads TGCGCCAGCAGCCACTTGCGGACCGGAGATACGCAGTATTTT. It yields the protein CASSHLRTGDTQYF.

The chain recombines TRBV20-1 with TRBJ2-1; D unresolved. The CDR3 extends over 12 amino acids. Trimming took 5 bases from V and 4 from J, leaving 9 bases between them. Germline V gives CDR1 DFQATT, CDR2 SNEGSKA (reference sequence). DNA for the CDR3: TGCAGTGCTGTAGACTGGTACAATGAGCAGTTCTTC. Its protein product is CSAVDWYNEQFF.